The 27 T cell receptor beta chains reported below all come from one sample, sequenced in a study of naive and memory T cell subsets. Two oligonucleotides, mixed equimolar, formed the beta constant-region primer covering TRBC1 and TRBC2. TCRdb passed the UMI-ligation and nested PCR reads through MiXCR, listing each CDR3 protein once. The table includes around 23,000 distinct CDR3 sequences, 9.5% to 11% detected once. Material for sequencing was central memory CD8+ T cells from blood. The receptor set was obtained from a human donor in good health.

This clonotype has just a few counts. V gene TRBV27 combines with J gene TRBJ2-1; D call uncertain. The V end lost 5 bases, the J end lost 13 bases, and 24 bases lay between the germline ends. Germline-derived CDR1 and CDR2 are MNHEY and SMNVEV (reference sequence). This CDR3 has 15 residues. As DNA, the CDR3 is TGTGCCAGCAGTCCCACCTGGGGTCTTCCGGATACCCAGTTCTTC. Amino acid sequence: CASSPTWGLPDTQFF.

This clonotype appeared many times. V usage is TRBV2 and J usage is TRBJ2-3; no firm D call. The CDR3 totals 16 residues. V shed 4 bases and J shed 2 bases, with 16 bases lying between them. Germline assignment: CDR1 SNHLY and CDR2 FYNNEI. CDR3 in amino acids: CASSGNRPPATDTQYF. The CDR3, as DNA: TGTGCCAGCAGTGGAAACCGACCGCCGGCCACAGATACGCAGTATTTT.

The rearrangement uses TRBV18 and TRBJ1-5; 9 nucleotides agree with TRBD1. CDR3 length equals 15 residues. The germline V gene encodes CDR1 KGHSH and CDR2 LQKENI. V trimming: 4 bases; J trimming: 5 bases; junction bases outside the gene matches: 6. The CDR3, as DNA: TGTGCCAGCTCACAGGTGGACAGGGGTGATCAGCCCCAGCATTTT. This sequence encodes CASSQVDRGDQPQHF.

J is TRBJ2-3 and V is TRBV27, with 10 bases that match TRBD2. The CDR3 runs to 15 residues. Trimming removed 7 bases from V and 9 bases from J; junction bases left unmatched: 13. Germline CDR1 is MNHEY and CDR2 is SMNVEV (reference sequence). CDR3: CASNELAGSASTQYF. CDR3 nucleotides: TGTGCCAGCAACGAACTAGCGGGATCCGCGTCGACGCAGTATTTT.

A remark on this clonotype: Possible read error: a much larger clone is one base away. The chain joins TRBV4-1 to TRBJ2-3; 8 bases match TRBD2. CDR3 size: 15 residues. CDR1 and CDR2 (germline): MGHRA, YSYEKL. CDR3 bases: TGCGCCAGCAGCTTATTCAGCGGGAGTGCAGATATGCAGTATTTT. Protein: CASSLFSGSADMQYF.

In its sample, this clonotype ranks as medium-sized. The rearrangement links TRBV6-1 to TRBJ1-3; D is uncertain. Germline V gene lookup returns CDR1 MNHNS and CDR2 SASEGT. Trimming left V 4 bases short and J 0 bases short, with 10 bases between. The length of the CDR3 is 15 residues. CDR3 DNA sequence: TGTGCCAGCAGTGTTGAGCTATACTCTGGAAACACCATATATTTT. Its translation: CASSVELYSGNTIYF.

This clonotype has a count of ten or more. This chain joins TRBV2 and TRBJ2-5; the match to TRBD2 covers 11 bases. The J segment lost 4 bases and the V segment lost 4 bases, leaving 5 bases of the junction unmatched. CDR1 and CDR2 (germline): SNHLY, FYNNEI. The CDR3 runs 15 residues. The DNA for the CDR3 is TGTGCCAGCAGTGGGGGACTAGCGGTCAGAGAGACCCAGTACTTC. This codes for CASSGGLAVRETQYF.

A remark on this clonotype: One end of the junction varies from germline; a read error may be responsible. V is TRBV9 and J is TRBJ2-1, with D possibly being TRBD1 or TRBD2 (5 bases each). The length of the CDR3 is 13 residues. Germline V gene lookup returns CDR1 SGDLS and CDR2 YYNGEE. CDR3 sequence (DNA): TGTGGCAGCACTCGGGACGCCCTCGGGGAGCAGTTCTTC. Its translation: CGSTRDALGEQFF. Based on the CDR3 plus reference TRBV9 and TRBJ2-1, the full variable domain is DSGVTQTPKHLITATGQRVTLRCSPRSGDLSVYWYQQSLDQGLQFLIQYYNGEERAKGNILERFSAQQFPDLHSELNLSSLELGDSALYFCGSTRDALGEQFFGPGTRLTVL.

There are a few counts of this clonotype. The rearrangement joins TRBV24-1 to TRBJ2-1; D not resolved. The CDR3 has 17 amino acids. Per germline, CDR1 KGHDR and CDR2 SFDVKD. Deletions cut 3 bases from V and 0 bases from J, with 14 bases between. The DNA for the CDR3 is TGTGCCACCAGTGATCCTTTTGCGACGCGCTCCTACAATGAGCAGTTCTTC. This sequence encodes CATSDPFATRSYNEQFF.

For this clonotype: One base away lies a much larger clone, so this may be a sequencing read error. This chain links TRBV5-5 with TRBJ2-1, with D perhaps TRBD2 (5 bases). The CDR3 totals 13 residues. Germline V lookup: CDR1 SGHKS, CDR2 YYEKEE (reference sequence). Trimming took off 3 bases at V and 5 bases at J, with 9 bases between the two ends. This CDR3 reads CASSWVANNEQFF. DNA for the CDR3: TGTGCCAGCAGCTGGGTAGCGAACAATGAGCAGTTCTTC.

The CDR3 DNA sequence: TGCGCCAGCAGCCGGGAAGAGGAATCCTATGGCTACACCTTC. Translated, it gives CASSREEESYGYTF. This chain links TRBV5-1 with TRBJ1-2, with D hard to call. This CDR3 is built from 14 residues. Deletions cut 4 bases from V and 4 bases from J, with 14 bases between. Germline V gene lookup returns CDR1 SGHRS and CDR2 YFSETQ.

The sample holds a few counts of this clonotype. This CDR3 is CASSIGGRTDTQYF. The CDR3 DNA is TGTGCCAGTAGTATCGGGGGTAGGACAGATACGCAGTATTTT. The chain has TRBV19 and TRBJ2-3, with D maybe TRBD2 (6 bases). CDR3 length equals 14 residues. Germline CDR1 LNHDA, CDR2 SQIVND (reference sequence). V was clipped by 3 bases and J by 3 bases, with 10 bases between them.

The sample holds a few counts of this clonotype. The V gene is TRBV5-1, the J gene TRBJ2-7; TRBD1 matches at 9 bases. Germline V gene data show CDR1 as SGHRS and CDR2 as YFSETQ. The V segment lost 3 bases and the J segment 7 bases; nucleotides outside the gene matches: 11. The CDR3 sequence is 15 residues long. CDR3 residues: CASSWTGTGYVEQYF. For the CDR3, the DNA is TGCGCCAGCAGCTGGACCGGGACAGGGTATGTGGAGCAGTACTTC.

This clonotype was seen many times. V usage is TRBV7-9 and J usage is TRBJ2-1, with 7 bases fitting TRBD1. CDR3 length equals 14 residues. Germline V CDR1 and CDR2: SEHNR, FQNEAQ (reference sequence). Trimming took 6 bases from V and 1 from J; bases not matched to a gene: 3. DNA for the CDR3: TGTGCCAGCAGACTACAGGGGTCCTACAATGAGCAGTTCTTC. Translated, it gives CASRLQGSYNEQFF.

This clonotype was recorded many times. This chain joins TRBV6-2 or TRBV6-3 and TRBJ2-1, with TRBD2 as a possible D gene (5 bases). Germline lookup yields CDR1 MNHEY and CDR2 SVGEGT. Trimming stripped 2 bases from V and 3 bases from J, with 11 bases between. The CDR3 is made up of 15 amino acids. This chain's CDR3 is CASSYGRPGYNEQFF. For the CDR3, the DNA is TGTGCCAGCAGTTACGGGAGACCCGGCTACAATGAGCAGTTCTTC.

This clonotype has ten or more counts. The V and J genes are TRBV27 and TRBJ1-6, with TRBD1 matching 7 bases. The V segment lost 8 bases and the J segment 6 bases; nucleotides outside the gene matches: 7. CDR3 length equals 14 residues. Germline V gene sequence: CDR1 MNHEY, CDR2 SMNVEV (reference sequence). The CDR3: CASGTDRANSPLHF. CDR3 bases: TGTGCCAGCGGGACCGACAGGGCTAATTCACCCCTCCACTTT.

The chain combines TRBV4-3 with TRBJ2-7, with TRBD2 matching over 8 bases. The CDR3 has 16 residues. Trimming cost V 1 base and J 7 bases; bases outside gene matches: 12. Germline V gene sequence: CDR1 LGHNA, CDR2 YSLEER. The CDR3 nucleotides read TGCGCCAGCAGCCAAGGGACGGGAGGGAGTCGGGAAGAGCAGTACTTC. This codes for CASSQGTGGSREEQYF.

This clonotype appeared a few times. The chain links TRBV15 to TRBJ2-5, with 7 bases identical to TRBD1. With 5 bases clipped from V and 2 bases from J, the junction kept 2 bases outside the gene matches. The CDR3 is 13 residues long. Germline V CDR1 and CDR2: LNHNV, YYDKDF (reference sequence). CDR3 protein: CATSHRGQETQYF. The CDR3 nucleotides read TGTGCCACCAGCCACAGGGGTCAAGAGACCCAGTACTTC.

The table lists this clonotype with many counts. The chain employs TRBV7-9 and TRBJ2-5; a weak D match, TRBD2 (5 bases). CDR1 is SEHNR and CDR2 is FQNEAQ in the germline V gene (reference sequence). The CDR3 consists of 15 residues. V was trimmed by 2 bases and J by 1 base, leaving 11 bases between them. The CDR3 spells CASSLPRVAQETQYF. CDR3 nucleotides: TGTGCCAGCAGCTTACCGCGGGTAGCCCAAGAGACCCAGTACTTC.

This clonotype was seen a few times. The rearrangement links TRBV4-1 to TRBJ1-1; no clear D. V lost 0 bases and J 7 bases, leaving 6 bases between the germline ends. Germline lookup yields CDR1 MGHRA and CDR2 YSYEKL. The CDR3 extends over 12 amino acids. For the CDR3, the DNA is TGCGCCAGCAGCCAAGATCCGGGTGAAGCTTTCTTT. It codes for CASSQDPGEAFF.

As for this clonotype: A much larger clone lies one base from this, so it may be a read error. This chain connects TRBV20-1 to TRBJ2-3; 8 nucleotides match TRBD2. Germline-derived CDR1 and CDR2 are DFQATT and SNEGSKA (reference sequence). With 1 base clipped from V and 6 bases from J, the junction kept 15 bases outside the gene matches. The CDR3 loop spans 17 amino acids. For the CDR3, the DNA is TGCAGTGCTAGAGGAGGACTAGCCGGTACTCGAGCGGATACGCAGTATTTT. This translates into CSARGGLAGTRADTQYF.

This clonotype has a count of ten or more. The chain joins TRBV2 to TRBJ1-6, with 9 bases that match TRBD1. The V segment lost 6 bases and the J segment 4 bases; nucleotides outside the gene matches: 4. The germline gives CDR1 SNHLY, CDR2 FYNNEI. The CDR3 is 15 residues long. The chain's CDR3 is CASRGQGGYNSPLHF. In DNA form, the CDR3 reads TGTGCCAGCAGGGGACAGGGAGGATATAATTCACCCCTCCACTTT.

This sequence joins TRBV5-1 and TRBJ1-2, with 8 nucleotides matching TRBD1. The junction had 15 bases not matched to a gene; V was cut back by 5 bases and J by 3 bases. There are 17 residues in the CDR3. Germline CDR1 reads SGHRS; CDR2 reads YFSETQ. CDR3 in DNA: TGCGCCAGCAGTTCCCCTGGACAGGGAGCGGGGCACTATGGCTACACCTTC. This translates into CASSSPGQGAGHYGYTF.

This clonotype was observed at least ten times. V and J are TRBV28 and TRBJ2-7, with no clear D. The CDR3 is 16 residues long. Trimming took off 1 base at V and 2 bases at J, with 15 bases between the two ends. Germline V gene lookup returns CDR1 MDHEN and CDR2 SYDVKM. The CDR3, as DNA: TGTGCCAGCAGTTTATCCAAGGGCGGCACCACCTACGAGCAGTACTTC. This codes for CASSLSKGGTTYEQYF.

Note on this clonotype: Because the CDR3's place on the DNA is in doubt, the DNA is left out and the CDR3 is given as listed by TCRdb. This sequence joins TRBV27 and TRBJ2-1. Per the germline V gene, CDR1 is MNHEY and CDR2 is SMNVEV (reference sequence). Both ends counted, the CDR3 spans 15 residues. CDR3 residues: CASSSSVSSYNEQFF.

This clonotype showed up just a few times. The rearrangement uses TRBV18 and TRBJ2-3, with no clear D. Trimming cost V 0 bases and J 7 bases, with 17 bases left between them. CDR3 length: 16 amino acids. Germline-derived CDR1 and CDR2 are KGHSH and LQKENI. The CDR3 DNA reads as TGTGCCAGCTCACCACCGGTCTCCATCACGGGTAATACGCAGTATTTT. Translating gives CASSPPVSITGNTQYF.

The chain couples TRBV4-2 to TRBJ2-1; D remains ambiguous. This CDR3 has 13 amino acids. The germline V gene encodes CDR1 LGHNA and CDR2 YNFKEQ. Trimming left V 4 bases short and J 3 bases short, with 7 bases between. The CDR3 coding sequence is TGTGCCAGCAGCCCCCAACTCTACAATGAGCAGTTCTTC. Its protein product is CASSPQLYNEQFF.